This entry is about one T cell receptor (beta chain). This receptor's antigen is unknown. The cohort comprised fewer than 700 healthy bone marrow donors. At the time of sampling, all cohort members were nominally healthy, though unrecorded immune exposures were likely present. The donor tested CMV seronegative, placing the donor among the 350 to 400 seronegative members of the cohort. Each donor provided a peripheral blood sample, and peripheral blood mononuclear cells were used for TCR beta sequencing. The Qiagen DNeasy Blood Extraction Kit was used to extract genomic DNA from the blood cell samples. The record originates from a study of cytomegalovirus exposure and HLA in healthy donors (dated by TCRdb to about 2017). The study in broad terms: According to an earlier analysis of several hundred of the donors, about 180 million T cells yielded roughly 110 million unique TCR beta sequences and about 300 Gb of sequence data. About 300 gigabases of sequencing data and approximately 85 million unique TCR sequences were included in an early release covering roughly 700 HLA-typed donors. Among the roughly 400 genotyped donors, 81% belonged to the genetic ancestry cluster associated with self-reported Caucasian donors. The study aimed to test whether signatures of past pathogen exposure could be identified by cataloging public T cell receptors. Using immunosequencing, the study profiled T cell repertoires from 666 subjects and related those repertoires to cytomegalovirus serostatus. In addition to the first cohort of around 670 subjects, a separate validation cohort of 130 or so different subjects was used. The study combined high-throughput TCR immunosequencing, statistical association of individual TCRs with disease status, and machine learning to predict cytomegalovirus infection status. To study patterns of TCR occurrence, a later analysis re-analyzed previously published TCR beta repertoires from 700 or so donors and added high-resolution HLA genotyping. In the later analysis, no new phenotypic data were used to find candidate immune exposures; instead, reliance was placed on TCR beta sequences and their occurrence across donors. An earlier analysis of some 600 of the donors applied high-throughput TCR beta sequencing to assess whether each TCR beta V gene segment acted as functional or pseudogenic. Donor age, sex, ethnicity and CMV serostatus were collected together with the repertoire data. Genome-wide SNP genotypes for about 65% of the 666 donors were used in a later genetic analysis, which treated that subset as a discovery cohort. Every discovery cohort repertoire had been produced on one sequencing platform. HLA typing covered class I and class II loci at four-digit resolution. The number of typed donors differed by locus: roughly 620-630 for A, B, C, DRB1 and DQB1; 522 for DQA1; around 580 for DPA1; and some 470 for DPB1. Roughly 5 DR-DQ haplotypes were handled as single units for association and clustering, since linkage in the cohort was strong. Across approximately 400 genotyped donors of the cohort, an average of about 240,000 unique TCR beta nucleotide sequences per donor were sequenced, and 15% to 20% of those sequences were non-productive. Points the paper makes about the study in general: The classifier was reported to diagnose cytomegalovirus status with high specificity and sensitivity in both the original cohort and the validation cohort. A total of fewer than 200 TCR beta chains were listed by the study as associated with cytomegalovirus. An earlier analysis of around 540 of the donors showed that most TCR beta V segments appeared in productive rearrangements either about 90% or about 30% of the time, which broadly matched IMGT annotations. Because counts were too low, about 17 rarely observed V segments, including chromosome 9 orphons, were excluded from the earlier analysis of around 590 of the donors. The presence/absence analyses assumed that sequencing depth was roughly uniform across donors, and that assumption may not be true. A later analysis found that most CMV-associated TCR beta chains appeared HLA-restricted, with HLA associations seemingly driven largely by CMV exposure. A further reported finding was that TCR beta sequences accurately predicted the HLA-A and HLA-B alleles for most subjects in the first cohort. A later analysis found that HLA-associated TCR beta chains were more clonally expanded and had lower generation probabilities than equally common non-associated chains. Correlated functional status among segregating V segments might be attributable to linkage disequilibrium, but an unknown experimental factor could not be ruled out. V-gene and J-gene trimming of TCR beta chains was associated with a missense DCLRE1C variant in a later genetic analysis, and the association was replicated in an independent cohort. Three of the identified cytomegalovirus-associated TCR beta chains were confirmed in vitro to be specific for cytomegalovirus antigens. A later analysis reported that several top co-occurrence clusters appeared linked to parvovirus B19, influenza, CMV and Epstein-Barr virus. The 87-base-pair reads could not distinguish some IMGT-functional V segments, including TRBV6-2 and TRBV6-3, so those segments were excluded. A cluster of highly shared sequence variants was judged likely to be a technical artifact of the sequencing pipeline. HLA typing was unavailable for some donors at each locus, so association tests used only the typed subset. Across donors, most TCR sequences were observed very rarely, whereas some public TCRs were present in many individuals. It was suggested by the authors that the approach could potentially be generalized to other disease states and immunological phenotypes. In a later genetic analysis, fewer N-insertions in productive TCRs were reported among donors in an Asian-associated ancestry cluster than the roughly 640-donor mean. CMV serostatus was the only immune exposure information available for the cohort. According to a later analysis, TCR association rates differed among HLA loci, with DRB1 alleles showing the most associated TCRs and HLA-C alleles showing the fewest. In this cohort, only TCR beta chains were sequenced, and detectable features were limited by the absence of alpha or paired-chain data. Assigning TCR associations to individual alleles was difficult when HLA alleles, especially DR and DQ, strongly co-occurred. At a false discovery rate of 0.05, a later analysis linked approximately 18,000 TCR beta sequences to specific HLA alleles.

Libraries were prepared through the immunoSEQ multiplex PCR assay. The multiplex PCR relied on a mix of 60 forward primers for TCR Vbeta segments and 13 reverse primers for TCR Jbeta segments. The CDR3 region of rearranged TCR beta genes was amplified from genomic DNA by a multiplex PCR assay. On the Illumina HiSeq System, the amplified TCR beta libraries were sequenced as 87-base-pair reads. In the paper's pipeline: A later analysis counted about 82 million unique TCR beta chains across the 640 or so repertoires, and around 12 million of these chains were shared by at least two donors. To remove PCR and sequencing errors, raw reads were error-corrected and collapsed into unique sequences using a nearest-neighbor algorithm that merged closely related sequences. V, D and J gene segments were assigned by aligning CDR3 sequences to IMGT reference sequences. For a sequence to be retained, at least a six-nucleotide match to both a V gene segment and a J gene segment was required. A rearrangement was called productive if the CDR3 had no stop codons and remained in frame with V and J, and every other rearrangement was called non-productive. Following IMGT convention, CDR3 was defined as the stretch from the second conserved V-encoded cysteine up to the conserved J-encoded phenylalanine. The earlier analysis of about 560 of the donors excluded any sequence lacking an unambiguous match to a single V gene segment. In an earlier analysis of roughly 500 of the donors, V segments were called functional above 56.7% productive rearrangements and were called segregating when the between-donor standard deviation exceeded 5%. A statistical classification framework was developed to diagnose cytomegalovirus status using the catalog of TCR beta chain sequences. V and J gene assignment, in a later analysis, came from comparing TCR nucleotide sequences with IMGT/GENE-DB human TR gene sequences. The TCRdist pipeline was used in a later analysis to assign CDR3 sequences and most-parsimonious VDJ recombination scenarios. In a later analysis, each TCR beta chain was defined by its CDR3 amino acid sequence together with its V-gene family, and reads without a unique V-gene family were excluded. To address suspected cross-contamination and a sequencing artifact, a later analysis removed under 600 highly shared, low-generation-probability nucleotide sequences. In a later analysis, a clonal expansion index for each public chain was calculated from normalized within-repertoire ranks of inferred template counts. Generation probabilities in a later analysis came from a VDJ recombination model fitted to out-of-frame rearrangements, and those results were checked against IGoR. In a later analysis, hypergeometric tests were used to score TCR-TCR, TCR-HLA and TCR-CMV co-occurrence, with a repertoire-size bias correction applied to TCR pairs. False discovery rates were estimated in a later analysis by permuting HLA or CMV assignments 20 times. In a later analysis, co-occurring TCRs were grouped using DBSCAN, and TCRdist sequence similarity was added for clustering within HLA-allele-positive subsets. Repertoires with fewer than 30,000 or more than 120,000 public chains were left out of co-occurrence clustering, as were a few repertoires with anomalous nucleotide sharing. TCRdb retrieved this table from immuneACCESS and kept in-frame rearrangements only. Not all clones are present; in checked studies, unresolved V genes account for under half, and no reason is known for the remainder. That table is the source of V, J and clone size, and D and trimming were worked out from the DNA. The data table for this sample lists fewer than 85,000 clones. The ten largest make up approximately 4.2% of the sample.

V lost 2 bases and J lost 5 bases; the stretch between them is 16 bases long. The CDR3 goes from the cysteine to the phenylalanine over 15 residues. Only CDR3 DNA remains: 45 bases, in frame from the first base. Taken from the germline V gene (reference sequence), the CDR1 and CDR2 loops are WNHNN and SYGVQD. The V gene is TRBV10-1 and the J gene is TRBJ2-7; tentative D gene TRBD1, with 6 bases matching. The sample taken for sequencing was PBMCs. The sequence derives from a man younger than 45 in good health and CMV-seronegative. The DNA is TGCGCCAGCAGTGAGCCCCGGGACACCGGACACGAGCAGTACTTC. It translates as CASSEPRDTGHEQYF.